Listed below are T cell receptor beta chains from one sample, sequenced in a study of memory CD4+ T cells and cytomegalovirus serostatus. Here immunoSEQ multiplex PCR was the method, and the copy in TCRdb shows in-frame clones only, minus some. The table has some 67,000 clones, 76% seen once; the top ten hold under 6%. Material: memory CD4+ T cells from blood. Receptors originate from an adult in good health and CMV-seropositive. Both conserved end residues are part of each CDR3. The order of the fields is clone size, V gene, D gene, J gene, CDR3 DNA, CDR3 protein. The D gene is left open where the match is weak. Size tells how often a clone was seen (once, few, many) or the class of an expanded clone, and some rows leave it out.

clone_size: few
v_call: TRBV7-3
d_call: -
j_call: TRBJ2-4
cdr3_nt: TGTGCCAGCAGCATCACCTTAGCCAAAAACATTCAGTACTTC
cdr3_aa: CASSITLAKNIQYF

clone_size: -
v_call: TRBV5-1
d_call: -
j_call: TRBJ2-6
cdr3_nt: TGCGCCAGCAGCTTCATCGGAGCTGGGGCCAACGTCCTGACTTTC
cdr3_aa: CASSFIGAGANVLTF

clone_size: -
v_call: TRBV7-2
d_call: -
j_call: TRBJ2-3
cdr3_nt: TGTGCCAGCACCCAAGGGGGTCAGGATACGCAGTATTTT
cdr3_aa: CASTQGGQDTQYF

clone_size: -
v_call: TRBV11-2
d_call: -
j_call: TRBJ2-7
cdr3_nt: TGTGCCAGCAGCATCCTTCCCGGGGGTTCCTACGAGCAGTACTTC
cdr3_aa: CASSILPGGSYEQYF

clone_size: -
v_call: TRBV2
d_call: -
j_call: TRBJ2-1
cdr3_nt: TGTGCCAGCAGTGCTTCGGGCCTGGGTGGCGATGAGCAGTTCTTC
cdr3_aa: CASSASGLGGDEQFF

clone_size: -
v_call: TRBV28
d_call: TRBD1
j_call: TRBJ2-7
cdr3_nt: TGTGCCAGCAGGAACCGGGACAGGGATTTGGGGGAGCAGTACTTC
cdr3_aa: CASRNRDRDLGEQYF

clone_size: -
v_call: TRBV5-8
d_call: TRBD1
j_call: TRBJ2-4
cdr3_nt: TGTGCCAGCAGCTTGGGGAAGACAGGGAGCATTCAGTACTTC
cdr3_aa: CASSLGKTGSIQYF

clone_size: -
v_call: TRBV5-6
d_call: -
j_call: TRBJ2-3
cdr3_nt: TGTGCCAGCAGCGGAGGGGGCGCTTCTACAGATACGCAGTATTTT
cdr3_aa: CASSGGGASTDTQYF

clone_size: -
v_call: TRBV30
d_call: -
j_call: TRBJ2-3
cdr3_nt: TGTGCCTGGAGTTGGAAAATCGGGAGTTTTCAGTATTTT
cdr3_aa: CAWSWKIGSFQYF

clone_size: few
v_call: TRBV19
d_call: -
j_call: TRBJ1-1
cdr3_nt: TGTGCCAGTAGTATAGGCCTCGGGGGGGGCGTCGTGAACACTGAAGCTTTCTTT
cdr3_aa: CASSIGLGGGVVNTEAFF

clone_size: -
v_call: TRBV19
d_call: TRBD1
j_call: TRBJ1-4
cdr3_nt: TGTGCCAGTAGTTCCAGGACAGGGGGAGATGAAAAACTGTTTTTT
cdr3_aa: CASSSRTGGDEKLFF

clone_size: -
v_call: TRBV7-9
d_call: TRBD1
j_call: TRBJ1-1
cdr3_nt: TGTGCCAGCAGAAACAGGGGATACACTGAAGCTTTCTTT
cdr3_aa: CASRNRGYTEAFF

clone_size: -
v_call: TRBV9
d_call: TRBD1
j_call: TRBJ2-1
cdr3_nt: TGTGCCAGCAGCGGCTGGACAGGGGGGAGGGGTGAGCAGTTCTTC
cdr3_aa: CASSGWTGGRGEQFF

clone_size: -
v_call: TRBV5-6
d_call: -
j_call: TRBJ2-5
cdr3_nt: TGTGCCAGCAGCCGCGGACCAAGCCAAGAGACCCAGTACTTC
cdr3_aa: CASSRGPSQETQYF

clone_size: once
v_call: TRBV19
d_call: -
j_call: TRBJ1-5
cdr3_nt: TGTGCCAGTAGTATGTCCAGGGCGAGCAATCAGCCCCAGCATTTT
cdr3_aa: CASSMSRASNQPQHF

clone_size: -
v_call: TRBV2
d_call: -
j_call: TRBJ2-7
cdr3_nt: TGTGCCAGCACAGTCGGACGAGTCGCCGAGCAGTACTTC
cdr3_aa: CASTVGRVAEQYF

clone_size: once
v_call: TRBV7-3
d_call: -
j_call: TRBJ2-1
cdr3_nt: TGTGCCAGCAGCAACACAGGGAGCTCCTACAATGAGCAGTTCTTC
cdr3_aa: CASSNTGSSYNEQFF

clone_size: -
v_call: TRBV4-2
d_call: -
j_call: TRBJ2-7
cdr3_nt: TGTGCCAGCAGCCAAGACCGCTACGAGCAGTACTTC
cdr3_aa: CASSQDRYEQYF

clone_size: few
v_call: TRBV28
d_call: -
j_call: TRBJ1-1
cdr3_nt: TGTGCCAGCAGTACCCAACAGGGTTGGCCTGAAGCTTTCTTT
cdr3_aa: CASSTQQGWPEAFF

clone_size: -
v_call: TRBV10-3
d_call: TRBD1
j_call: TRBJ1-4
cdr3_nt: TGTGCCATCAGTGAGCGGGGACAGGGGGAAGAAAAACTGTTTTTT
cdr3_aa: CAISERGQGEEKLFF

clone_size: few
v_call: TRBV11-2
d_call: -
j_call: TRBJ1-4
cdr3_nt: TGTGCCAGCAGCTTGCCCCAAGTAGAAAAACTGTTTTTT
cdr3_aa: CASSLPQVEKLFF

clone_size: -
v_call: TRBV5-4
d_call: TRBD1
j_call: TRBJ1-1
cdr3_nt: TGTGCCAGCAGCTCTGGGACAGGGTTTAATGGTGAAGCTTTCTTT
cdr3_aa: CASSSGTGFNGEAFF

clone_size: -
v_call: TRBV2
d_call: -
j_call: TRBJ2-7
cdr3_nt: TGTGCCAGCCGGCCAGGGGACTACGAGCAGTACTTC
cdr3_aa: CASRPGDYEQYF

clone_size: -
v_call: TRBV6-5
d_call: TRBD2
j_call: TRBJ2-1
cdr3_nt: TGTGCCAGCAGACAGCTAGCGGGAGCACGCAATGAGCAGTTCTTC
cdr3_aa: CASRQLAGARNEQFF

clone_size: -
v_call: TRBV27
d_call: -
j_call: TRBJ2-7
cdr3_nt: TGTGCCAGCAGTTTATCGAGGGCTAGCTGGGCCGAGCAGTACTTC
cdr3_aa: CASSLSRASWAEQYF

clone_size: -
v_call: TRBV28
d_call: -
j_call: TRBJ1-2
cdr3_nt: TGTGCCAGCAGTTTATGGAAGGGGGGATACTATGGCTACACCTTC
cdr3_aa: CASSLWKGGYYGYTF

clone_size: -
v_call: TRBV28
d_call: TRBD1
j_call: TRBJ2-7
cdr3_nt: TGTGCCATACTAGGACAGGGGCCCCACGAGCAGTACTTC
cdr3_aa: CAILGQGPHEQYF

clone_size: -
v_call: TRBV7-2
d_call: TRBD1
j_call: TRBJ2-7
cdr3_nt: TGTGCCAGCAGCTTCGGCTGGGACAGCCAGACCTACGAGCAGTACTTC
cdr3_aa: CASSFGWDSQTYEQYF

clone_size: -
v_call: TRBV7-9
d_call: -
j_call: TRBJ2-7
cdr3_nt: TGTGCCAGCAGCTTATCGAGCGAGCAGTACTTC
cdr3_aa: CASSLSSEQYF

clone_size: -
v_call: TRBV28
d_call: -
j_call: TRBJ2-4
cdr3_nt: TGTGCCAGCAGTACAGGGCAGCTTCTCTTAGCCAAAAACATTCAGTACTTC
cdr3_aa: CASSTGQLLLAKNIQYF

clone_size: -
v_call: TRBV7-2
d_call: -
j_call: TRBJ2-1
cdr3_nt: TGTGCCAGCAGCTTAGGGGTTTTGGGGAGCAATGAGCAGTTCTTC
cdr3_aa: CASSLGVLGSNEQFF

clone_size: few
v_call: TRBV18
d_call: -
j_call: TRBJ1-2
cdr3_nt: TGTGCCAGCTCACCACCTGTAGTTAACTATGGCTACACCTTC
cdr3_aa: CASSPPVVNYGYTF

clone_size: -
v_call: TRBV19
d_call: -
j_call: TRBJ2-7
cdr3_nt: TGTGCCAGTAGTAAACAGGGCGACGAGCAGTACTTC
cdr3_aa: CASSKQGDEQYF

clone_size: -
v_call: TRBV13
d_call: TRBD2
j_call: TRBJ2-3
cdr3_nt: TGTGCCAGCAGCCCCCGCGGAGCGGGGGGGAAGGGCACAGATACGCAGTATTTT
cdr3_aa: CASSPRGAGGKGTDTQYF

clone_size: -
v_call: TRBV11-3
d_call: -
j_call: TRBJ2-1
cdr3_nt: TGTGCCAGCAGCTCCAGCGGGCTCTCCTACAATGAGCAGTTCTTC
cdr3_aa: CASSSSGLSYNEQFF

clone_size: -
v_call: TRBV28
d_call: -
j_call: TRBJ1-2
cdr3_nt: TGTGCCAGCAGTTGGGGGGCTGGTGGCTACACCTTC
cdr3_aa: CASSWGAGGYTF

clone_size: -
v_call: TRBV4-3
d_call: TRBD2
j_call: TRBJ2-1
cdr3_nt: TGCGCCAGCAGCCAGCAAAGACTAGCGGGAGCGGATGTGCAGTTCTTC
cdr3_aa: CASSQQRLAGADVQFF

clone_size: -
v_call: TRBV7-9
d_call: -
j_call: TRBJ2-3
cdr3_nt: TGTGCCAGCAGCTTAGACACAGATACGCAGTATTTT
cdr3_aa: CASSLDTDTQYF

clone_size: -
v_call: TRBV6-5
d_call: -
j_call: TRBJ1-2
cdr3_nt: TGTGCCAGCAGTTACTCTCGGGTAGGTGGCTACACCTTC
cdr3_aa: CASSYSRVGGYTF

clone_size: -
v_call: TRBV18
d_call: -
j_call: TRBJ2-7
cdr3_nt: TGTGCCAGCTCACGTGACTATTACGAGCAGTACTTC
cdr3_aa: CASSRDYYEQYF

clone_size: -
v_call: TRBV4-1
d_call: TRBD1
j_call: TRBJ1-2
cdr3_nt: TGCGCCAGCAGCCAAGTTCTGAATCGACAGGGGATACAGTATGGCTACACCTTC
cdr3_aa: CASSQVLNRQGIQYGYTF

clone_size: few
v_call: TRBV18
d_call: -
j_call: TRBJ1-6
cdr3_nt: TGTGCCAGCTCACCGGACCAGGGCGGGAATTCACCCCTCCACTTT
cdr3_aa: CASSPDQGGNSPLHF

clone_size: -
v_call: TRBV6-1
d_call: TRBD1
j_call: TRBJ1-2
cdr3_nt: TGTGCCAGCAGTGGGACAGGTTATGGCTACACCTTC
cdr3_aa: CASSGTGYGYTF

clone_size: few
v_call: TRBV7-9
d_call: -
j_call: TRBJ1-1
cdr3_nt: TGTGCCAGCATTAAGGGACGGATTTCTTCTGAAGCTTTCTTT
cdr3_aa: CASIKGRISSEAFF

clone_size: -
v_call: TRBV28
d_call: TRBD1
j_call: TRBJ1-5
cdr3_nt: TGTGCCAGCAGCCCTAACCGGGACAGGGGACTTTGGAGCAATCAGCCCCAGCATTTT
cdr3_aa: CASSPNRDRGLWSNQPQHF

clone_size: few
v_call: TRBV7-9
d_call: TRBD1
j_call: TRBJ1-2
cdr3_nt: TGTGCCAGCAGCTTAGGACAGGGGGCTGGCTATGGCTACACCTTC
cdr3_aa: CASSLGQGAGYGYTF

clone_size: once
v_call: TRBV28
d_call: TRBD2
j_call: TRBJ2-7
cdr3_nt: TGTGCCAGCATCGAAGGCGGGGGGTCGTCCTACGAGCAGTACTTC
cdr3_aa: CASIEGGGSSYEQYF

clone_size: -
v_call: TRBV27
d_call: -
j_call: TRBJ2-6
cdr3_nt: TGTGCCAGCAGTTTTACTGGGGCCAACGTCCTGACTTTC
cdr3_aa: CASSFTGANVLTF

clone_size: -
v_call: TRBV10-3
d_call: -
j_call: TRBJ1-1
cdr3_nt: TGTGCCATCAGAATTCCCGGGGACACTGAAGCTTTCTTT
cdr3_aa: CAIRIPGDTEAFF

clone_size: -
v_call: TRBV7-3
d_call: TRBD1
j_call: TRBJ2-2
cdr3_nt: TGTGCCAGCAGCCGGACAGGGCGAGGCACCGGGGAGCTGTTTTTT
cdr3_aa: CASSRTGRGTGELFF

clone_size: -
v_call: TRBV6-1
d_call: TRBD1
j_call: TRBJ1-2
cdr3_nt: TGTGCCACTCTATATTCGGGACAGGACCCCTATGGCTACACCTTC
cdr3_aa: CATLYSGQDPYGYTF

clone_size: -
v_call: TRBV10-3
d_call: TRBD2
j_call: TRBJ2-1
cdr3_nt: TGTGCCATCAGCCTAGGAGGCGGGAGGGTCTATGAGCAGTTCTTC
cdr3_aa: CAISLGGGRVYEQFF

clone_size: -
v_call: TRBV19
d_call: TRBD2
j_call: TRBJ2-7
cdr3_nt: TGTGCCAGTAGCCCGGGAGGACTAGCCTACGAGCAGTACTTC
cdr3_aa: CASSPGGLAYEQYF

clone_size: once
v_call: TRBV11-3
d_call: -
j_call: TRBJ2-5
cdr3_nt: TGTGCCAGCAGCCCCGGACAGCAAGAGACCCAGTACTTC
cdr3_aa: CASSPGQQETQYF